This T cell receptor (beta chain) was recorded in a study of blood T cell repertoires in COVID-19. Study information: Acute and convalescent COVID-19 specimens originated in the United States, Italy and Spain.

Those enrolled, adults aged roughly 18 to 95 years, came from around 24 US areas. Clinical history reported by participants formed the basis on which cohorts were assigned. This clone was observed once. Authors' processing steps: Amplified reference gene primers provided the basis for estimating nucleated cell counts. Assay: immunoSEQ multiplex PCR; the TCRdb copy retains only in-frame clones and omits some. That table supplies the V and J calls and clone size; D and trimming were determined from the DNA. This sample has 200,000 to 300,000 clones, with roughly 90% found just once. This sequence originates from a woman in her twenties or thirties with acute COVID-19. The sequenced sample consisted of PBMCs or T cells enriched from blood (not recorded which).

The chain's CDR3 is CASSFTQDTEAFF. DNA for the CDR3: TGTGCCAGCAGCTTCACACAGGACACTGAAGCTTTCTTT. The chain combines TRBV11-2 with TRBJ1-1; possible D gene TRBD1, 5 bases. This CDR3 spans 13 amino acids. V was clipped by 3 bases and J by 3 bases, with 8 bases between them. Germline V lookup: CDR1 SGHAT, CDR2 FQNNGV.